Listed here are 22 T cell receptor beta chains from one sample, sequenced in a study of shared clonotypes between healthy human individuals. Terminally differentiated effector memory CD45RA+ cells were excluded from the naive CD8 cells, which were CD45RO-negative and positively selected for CCR7. Using immunoSEQ multiplex PCR, the repertoire was profiled, and TCRdb retains in-frame clones only, with some absent. This sample has about 2.1 million clones, with around 95% found just once. Sequencing was carried out using naive CD8+ T cells from PBMCs. Source of these receptors: a young man in good health. Some clones in this sample may be carry-over from other donors' samples.

This clone was counted a single time. The J gene is TRBJ1-4, the V gene TRBV11-2; a possible D gene is TRBD1 (5 bases). The CDR3 spans 16 residues. CDR1 SGHAT and CDR2 FQNNGV come from the germline V gene. The V end lost 6 bases, the J end lost 0 bases, and 14 bases lay between the germline ends. This CDR3 reads CASRPTGLSTNEKLFF. CDR3 bases: TGTGCCAGCAGGCCAACAGGACTTTCAACTAATGAAAAACTGTTTTTT.

The rearrangement uses TRBV27 and TRBJ2-7, with D hard to call. V was cut by 2 bases and J by 6 bases, with 11 bases left in between. Germline values: CDR1 MNHEY, CDR2 SMNVEV (reference sequence). This CDR3 has 13 residues. The CDR3 bases are TGTGCCAGCAGTTTAATCGGTATCGGCGAGCAGTACTTC. This gives the protein CASSLIGIGEQYF.

The chain is built from TRBV6-5 and TRBJ2-1, with 11 positions matching TRBD2. The CDR3 is 14 residues long. V was pared by 0 bases and J by 14 bases, with 6 bases of the junction left unmatched. Germline CDR1 is MNHEY and CDR2 is SVGAGI. CDR3 in DNA: TGTGCCAGCAGTTACTCGGTAGCGGGAGGGCCTGAGTTCTTC. This gives the protein CASSYSVAGGPEFF.

CDR3 coding DNA: TGTGCCAGCAGCGACCACGAGGGTGAGCAGTTCTTC. Its protein product is CASSDHEGEQFF. The rearrangement uses TRBV9 and TRBJ2-1; TRBD2 might be the D (5 bases). This CDR3 contains 12 residues. Germline V gives CDR1 SGDLS, CDR2 YYNGEE. V lost 3 bases to trimming and J lost 9 bases, with 10 bases between them.

The chain uses TRBV11-2 and TRBJ2-1; unclear D gene. The CDR3 length is 14 residues. Germline V gives CDR1 SGHAT, CDR2 FQNNGV. V was clipped by 5 bases and J by 7 bases, with 15 bases between them. CDR3 in DNA: TGTGCCAGCAGCCACACACACCCTGGGAATGAGCAGTTCTTC. Translating gives CASSHTHPGNEQFF.

The chain couples TRBV9 to TRBJ2-5; tentative D call: TRBD2 (6 bases). V lost 4 bases and J 4 bases, leaving 14 bases between the germline ends. The CDR3 totals 14 residues. From germline, CDR1 is SGDLS and CDR2 YYNGEE. The CDR3 bases are TGTGCCAGCAGCCCCCTCGGGGGAGGAGAGACCCAGTACTTC. Translating it yields CASSPLGGGETQYF.

A remark on this clone: Within the sample, other DNA sequences also encode this same CDR3. The chain links TRBV11-2 to TRBJ2-1; D is possibly TRBD1 or TRBD2 (5 bases each). Deletions cut 1 base from V and 7 bases from J, with 8 bases between. The CDR3 sequence is 13 residues long. Germline V gene data show CDR1 as SGHAT and CDR2 as FQNNGV. The CDR3 sequence: CASSLGGRNEQFF. CDR3 DNA sequence: TGTGCCAGCAGCTTAGGGGGACGGAATGAGCAGTTCTTC.

The chain uses TRBV13 and TRBJ2-3; D is unresolved. Trimming took off 1 base at V and 0 bases at J, with 8 bases between the two ends. This CDR3 spans 15 amino acids. Germline V lookup: CDR1 PRHDT, CDR2 FYEKMQ (reference sequence). The CDR3 is CASSLASGSTDTQYF. In DNA, the CDR3 is TGTGCCAGCAGCTTAGCATCAGGTAGCACAGATACGCAGTATTTT.

V usage is TRBV27 and J usage is TRBJ1-2; 8 nucleotides agree with TRBD1. V lost 3 bases and J lost 4; bases outside the gene matches: 7. CDR1 and CDR2 (germline): MNHEY, SMNVEV (reference sequence). The CDR3 is 15 amino acids. Here the CDR3 DNA reads TGTGCCAGCAGTTTCTCAGGGGGCCTGGGCTATGGCTACACCTTC. Encoded protein: CASSFSGGLGYGYTF.

The rearrangement links TRBV5-6 to TRBJ2-1; 9 bases agree with TRBD2. CDR3 length equals 17 residues. CDR1 and CDR2 from the germline V gene are SGHDT and YYEEEE. The ends lost 0 bases at V and 4 bases at J; junction bases unmatched: 8. Written as DNA, the CDR3 is TGTGCCAGCAGCTTGGCCGGGGCGGGAGGGACATACAATGAGCAGTTCTTC. This sequence encodes CASSLAGAGGTYNEQFF.

This clone was found once. The chain carries TRBV12-5 and TRBJ2-5, with a weak D call TRBD1 (6 bases). CDR3 length: 15 amino acids. Germline CDR1 is LGHNT and CDR2 is FRNRAP. V was clipped by 5 bases and J by 1 base, with 14 bases between them. CDR3 nucleotides: TGTGCTAGTGGTGGAACCCGGGACACCCAAGAGACCCAGTACTTC. Protein: CASGGTRDTQETQYF.

The chain joins TRBV19 to TRBJ2-1; D gene ambiguous. The V gene lost 6 bases and the J gene lost 7 bases, with 10 bases spanning the gap. Germline CDR1 and CDR2: LNHDA and SQIVND (reference sequence). The CDR3 is 12 residues long. The DNA of the CDR3 is TGTGCCAGTAGCCACCCGGGTAATGAGCAGTTCTTC. It translates to CASSHPGNEQFF. The whole variable domain, remainder taken from reference TRBV19 and TRBJ2-1, is DGGITQSPKYLFRKEGQNVTLSCEQNLNHDAMYWYRQDPGQGLRLIYYSQIVNDFQKGDIAEGYSVSREKKESFPLTVTSAQKNPTAFYLCASSHPGNEQFFGPGTRLTVL.

This sequence joins TRBV6-1 and TRBJ1-1, with 9 bases identical to TRBD1. With 7 bases clipped from V and 4 bases from J, the junction kept 7 bases outside the gene matches. The CDR3 sequence is 14 residues long. CDR1 and CDR2 from the germline V gene are MNHNS and SASEGT. The CDR3 region is CASILDRGGTEAFF. In nucleotides, the CDR3 is TGTGCCAGCATCCTGGACAGGGGAGGCACTGAAGCTTTCTTT.

This clone was seen once. The gene calls are TRBV29-1 and TRBJ2-1; D is uncertain. V lost 7 bases, J lost 10 bases, and 8 bases lay in between. The CDR3 sequence is 9 residues long. Germline CDR1 is SQVTM and CDR2 is ANQGSEA. The CDR3 DNA sequence: TGCAGCGCTGGGGTGGAGCAGTTCTTC. This encodes CSAGVEQFF.

The chain recombines TRBV7-9 with TRBJ2-7; TRBD2 might be the D (5 bases). The germline gives CDR1 SEHNR, CDR2 FQNEAQ (reference sequence). The CDR3 is made up of 14 amino acids. V lost 1 base to trimming and J lost 2 bases, with 9 bases between them. CDR3 in amino acids: CASSLESGPYEQYF. In DNA, the CDR3 is TGTGCCAGCAGCTTAGAGAGCGGCCCCTACGAGCAGTACTTC.

The chain links TRBV28 to TRBJ1-2; unclear D gene. The V end was cut by 11 bases, the J end by 0 bases, with 13 bases between. This CDR3 has 13 amino acids. Germline lookup yields CDR1 MDHEN and CDR2 SYDVKM. CDR3 sequence (DNA): TGTGCCGCAAAGGCGGCGGCTAACTATGGCTACACCTTC. Its translation: CAAKAAANYGYTF.

This rearrangement joins TRBV27 to TRBJ2-7, with D possibly being TRBD1 or TRBD2 (5 bases each). V was pared by 2 bases and J by 6 bases, with 11 bases between. Germline lookup yields CDR1 MNHEY and CDR2 SMNVEV (reference sequence). This CDR3 comprises 13 residues. The CDR3: CASSLSHGAEQYF. The CDR3 DNA follows: TGTGCCAGCAGTTTAAGCCACGGGGCCGAGCAGTACTTC.

The chain carries TRBV5-1 and TRBJ1-2; 7 bases line up with TRBD1. CDR1 and CDR2 (germline): SGHRS, YFSETQ. J was trimmed by 3 bases and V by 3 bases; bases with no gene match: 8. The CDR3 extends over 15 amino acids. DNA for the CDR3: TGCGCCAGCAGCTCCAGGGAGGGGGCGGACTATGGCTACACCTTC. This translates into CASSSREGADYGYTF.

V usage is TRBV27 and J usage is TRBJ2-1, with D uncertain. The germline V gene has CDR1 MNHEY and CDR2 SMNVEV (reference sequence). Trimming pared 8 bases from V and 0 bases from J, leaving 11 bases between. This CDR3 region has 14 residues. This CDR3 is CASAAQSSYNEQFF. CDR3 DNA: TGTGCCAGCGCTGCGCAAAGCTCCTACAATGAGCAGTTCTTC.

The chain employs TRBV28 and TRBJ1-2, with D unclear. There are 14 residues in the CDR3. Trimming cost V 3 bases and J 2 bases, with 10 bases left between them. Germline V lookup: CDR1 MDHEN, CDR2 SYDVKM. The CDR3 loop reads CASSFVGWNYGYTF. CDR3 coding DNA: TGTGCCAGCAGTTTTGTGGGATGGAACTATGGCTACACCTTC.

J is TRBJ2-6 and V is TRBV27; D gene unclear. With 2 bases removed from V and 4 bases from J, the gap between germline ends came to 9 bases. The CDR3 runs to 15 residues. Germline CDR1 MNHEY, CDR2 SMNVEV (reference sequence). The CDR3 sequence is CASSLQVEGANVLTF. In DNA, the CDR3 is TGTGCCAGCAGTTTACAGGTTGAGGGGGCCAACGTCCTGACTTTC.

This clone was found once. This chain joins TRBV2 and TRBJ2-3, with 7 positions matching TRBD1. This CDR3 region has 16 residues. The junction had 8 bases not matched to a gene; V was cut back by 4 bases and J by 1 base. The germline V gene has CDR1 SNHLY and CDR2 FYNNEI. CDR3 loop: CASSGVEDRGTDTQYF. The CDR3 nucleotides read TGTGCCAGCAGTGGTGTTGAAGACAGGGGCACAGATACGCAGTATTTT.